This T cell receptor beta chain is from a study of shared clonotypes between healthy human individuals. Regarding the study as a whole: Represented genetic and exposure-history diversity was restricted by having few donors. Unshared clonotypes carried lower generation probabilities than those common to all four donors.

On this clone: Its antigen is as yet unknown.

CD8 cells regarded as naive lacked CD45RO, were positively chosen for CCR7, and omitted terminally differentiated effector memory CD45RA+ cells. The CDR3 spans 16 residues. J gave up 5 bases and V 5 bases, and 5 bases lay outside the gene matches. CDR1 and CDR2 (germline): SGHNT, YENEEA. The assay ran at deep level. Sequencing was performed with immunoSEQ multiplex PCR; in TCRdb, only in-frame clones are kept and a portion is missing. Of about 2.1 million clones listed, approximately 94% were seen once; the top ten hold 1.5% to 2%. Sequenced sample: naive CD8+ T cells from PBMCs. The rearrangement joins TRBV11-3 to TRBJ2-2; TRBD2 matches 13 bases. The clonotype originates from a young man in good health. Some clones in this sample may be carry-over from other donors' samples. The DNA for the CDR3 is TGTGCCAGCAGCCCCGGGACTAGCGGGATAACCGGGGAGCTGTTTTTT. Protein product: CASSPGTSGITGELFF.